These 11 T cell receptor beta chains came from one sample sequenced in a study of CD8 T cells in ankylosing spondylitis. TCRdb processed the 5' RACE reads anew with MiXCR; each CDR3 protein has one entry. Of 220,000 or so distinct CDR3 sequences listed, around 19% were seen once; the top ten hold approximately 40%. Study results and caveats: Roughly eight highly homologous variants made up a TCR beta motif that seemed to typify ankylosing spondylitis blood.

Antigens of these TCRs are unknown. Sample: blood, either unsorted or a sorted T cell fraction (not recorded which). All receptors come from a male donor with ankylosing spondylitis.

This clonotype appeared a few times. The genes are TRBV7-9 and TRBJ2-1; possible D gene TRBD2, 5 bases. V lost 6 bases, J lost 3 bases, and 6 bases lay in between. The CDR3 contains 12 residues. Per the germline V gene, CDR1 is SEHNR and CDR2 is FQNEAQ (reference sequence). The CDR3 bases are TGTGCCAGCAGGGAGGACTACAATGAGCAGTTCTTC. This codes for CASREDYNEQFF.

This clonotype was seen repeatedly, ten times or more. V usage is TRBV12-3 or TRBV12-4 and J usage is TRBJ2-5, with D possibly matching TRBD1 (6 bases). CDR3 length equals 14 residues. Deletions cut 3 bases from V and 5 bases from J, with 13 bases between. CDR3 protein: CASSLVGGMETQYF. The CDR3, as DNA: TGTGCCAGCAGTTTGGTAGGGGGAATGGAGACCCAGTACTTC.

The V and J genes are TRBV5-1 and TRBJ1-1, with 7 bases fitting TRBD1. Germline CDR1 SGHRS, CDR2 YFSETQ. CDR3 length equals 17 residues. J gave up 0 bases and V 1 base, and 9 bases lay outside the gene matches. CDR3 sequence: CASSLFTTGALNTEAFF. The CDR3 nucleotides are TGCGCCAGCAGCTTGTTTACAACAGGGGCTTTGAACACTGAAGCTTTCTTT.

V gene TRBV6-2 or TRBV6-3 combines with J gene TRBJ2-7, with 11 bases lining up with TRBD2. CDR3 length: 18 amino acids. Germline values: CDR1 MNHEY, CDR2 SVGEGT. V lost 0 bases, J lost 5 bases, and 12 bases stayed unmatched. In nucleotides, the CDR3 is TGTGCCAGCAGTTACTCACCGGGACTAGCGGCCCCTTTAGACGAGCAGTACTTC. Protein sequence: CASSYSPGLAAPLDEQYF.

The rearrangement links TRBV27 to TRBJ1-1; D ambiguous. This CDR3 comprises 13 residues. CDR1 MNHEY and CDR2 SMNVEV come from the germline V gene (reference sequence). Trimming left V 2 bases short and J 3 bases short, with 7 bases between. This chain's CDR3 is CASSLRADTEAFF. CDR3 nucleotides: TGTGCCAGCAGTTTAAGGGCAGACACTGAAGCTTTCTTT.

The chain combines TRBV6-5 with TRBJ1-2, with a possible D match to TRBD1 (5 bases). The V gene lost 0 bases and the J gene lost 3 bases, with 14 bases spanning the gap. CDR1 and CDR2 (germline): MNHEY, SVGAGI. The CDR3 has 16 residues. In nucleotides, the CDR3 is TGTGCCAGCAGTTACTCGATTCTGGTGGGGGACTATGGCTACACCTTC. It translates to CASSYSILVGDYGYTF.

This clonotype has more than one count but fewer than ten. CDR3 sequence: CASSLGTGAGQPQHF. In nucleotides, the CDR3 is TGTGCCAGCAGCTTGGGGACAGGGGCGGGTCAGCCCCAGCATTTT. J is TRBJ1-5 and V is TRBV5-6; 9 nucleotides line up with TRBD1. The CDR3 runs 15 residues. Losses at the gene ends were 0 bases for V and 6 bases for J; bases not matched to a gene: 4. The germline gives CDR1 SGHDT, CDR2 YYEEEE.

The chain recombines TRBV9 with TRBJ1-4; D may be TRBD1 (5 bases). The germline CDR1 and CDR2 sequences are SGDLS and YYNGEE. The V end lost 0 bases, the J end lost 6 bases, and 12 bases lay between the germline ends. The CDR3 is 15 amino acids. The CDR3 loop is CASSVGGLEDEKLFF. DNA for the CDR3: TGTGCCAGCAGCGTAGGGGGACTTGAAGATGAAAAACTGTTTTTT.

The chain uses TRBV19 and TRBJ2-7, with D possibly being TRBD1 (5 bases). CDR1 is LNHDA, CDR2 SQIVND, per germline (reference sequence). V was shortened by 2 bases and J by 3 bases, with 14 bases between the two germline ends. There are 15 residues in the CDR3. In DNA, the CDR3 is TGTGCCAGTAGTATAAATACAGGTAGAAGCTACGAGCAGTACTTC. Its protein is CASSINTGRSYEQYF.

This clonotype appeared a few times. CDR3: CASSFRGGEDTQYF. The CDR3 nucleotides read TGTGCCAGCAGTTTCCGGGGTGGGGAAGATACGCAGTATTTT. The chain combines TRBV27 with TRBJ2-3, with TRBD2 as a possible D gene (5 bases). The ends were cut back, 3 bases at V and 5 bases at J, with 12 bases in the middle. The germline gives CDR1 MNHEY, CDR2 SMNVEV (reference sequence). The CDR3 is 14 residues long.

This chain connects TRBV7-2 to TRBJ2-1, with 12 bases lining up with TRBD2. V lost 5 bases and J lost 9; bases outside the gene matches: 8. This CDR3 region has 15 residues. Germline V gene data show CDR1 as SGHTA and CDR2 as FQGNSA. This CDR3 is CASSRRLAGDGEQFF. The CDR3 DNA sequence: TGTGCCAGCAGCCGACGACTAGCGGGAGATGGTGAGCAGTTCTTC.